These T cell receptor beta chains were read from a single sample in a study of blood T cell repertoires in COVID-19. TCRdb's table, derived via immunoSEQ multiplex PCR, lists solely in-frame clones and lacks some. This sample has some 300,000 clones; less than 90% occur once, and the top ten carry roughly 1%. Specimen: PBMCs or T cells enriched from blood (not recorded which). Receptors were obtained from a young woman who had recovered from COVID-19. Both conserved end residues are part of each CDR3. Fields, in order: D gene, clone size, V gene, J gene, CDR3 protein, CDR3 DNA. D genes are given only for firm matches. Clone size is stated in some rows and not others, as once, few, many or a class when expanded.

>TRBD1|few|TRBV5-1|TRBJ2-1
CASRKGQPSYNEQFF
TGCGCCAGTAGAAAGGGACAGCCTTCCTACAATGAGCAGTTCTTC
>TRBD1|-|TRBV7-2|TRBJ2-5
CASSVDRGSGETQYF
TGTGCCAGCAGCGTAGACAGGGGCAGTGGAGAGACCCAGTACTTC
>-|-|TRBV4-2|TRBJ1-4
CASSQDRLNHPTATNEKLFF
TGTGCCAGCAGCCAAGACCGACTGAATCACCCAACTGCAACTAATGAAAAACTGTTTTTT
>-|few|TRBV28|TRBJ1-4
CASSLRDREKLFF
TGTGCCAGCAGTCTTCGAGACAGGGAAAAACTGTTTTTT
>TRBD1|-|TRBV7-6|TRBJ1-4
CASSTPGQDPLRTNEKLFF
TGTGCCAGCAGCACTCCGGGACAGGACCCTCTCAGAACTAATGAAAAACTGTTTTTT
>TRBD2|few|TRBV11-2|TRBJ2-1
CASSLGTSGGAYNEQFF
TGTGCCAGCAGCTTAGGGACTAGCGGGGGGGCCTACAATGAGCAGTTCTTC
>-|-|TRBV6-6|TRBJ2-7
CASTGALAGSYEQYF
TGTGCCAGCACAGGGGCCCTGGCAGGGAGCTACGAGCAGTACTTC
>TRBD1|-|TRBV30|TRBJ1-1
CAWTMYTGAGTEAFF
TGTGCCTGGACCATGTACACAGGGGCGGGAACTGAAGCTTTCTTT
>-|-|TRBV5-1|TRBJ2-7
CASSFGTYYEQYF
TGCGCCAGCAGCTTCGGGACATACTACGAGCAGTACTTC
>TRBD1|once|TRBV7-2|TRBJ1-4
CASSLRQGAPNEKLFF
TGTGCCAGCAGCTTAAGACAGGGGGCCCCTAATGAAAAACTGTTTTTT
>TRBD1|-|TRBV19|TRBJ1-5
CASSTEFRDREYSNQPQHF
TGTGCCAGTAGTACTGAATTCCGGGACAGGGAGTATAGCAATCAGCCCCAGCATTTT
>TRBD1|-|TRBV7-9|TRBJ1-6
CASRSFGTGKEDSPLHF
TGTGCCAGCAGATCATTCGGGACAGGGAAGGAGGATTCACCCCTCCACTTT
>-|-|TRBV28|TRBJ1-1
CASSFSWGGNTEAFF
TGTGCCAGCAGTTTCTCATGGGGGGGTAACACTGAAGCTTTCTTT
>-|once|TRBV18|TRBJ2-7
CASSPSREVQTYEQYF
TGTGCCAGCTCACCCTCCAGGGAGGTTCAGACCTACGAGCAGTACTTC
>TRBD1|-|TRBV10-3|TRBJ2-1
CAISDRGLRAEQFF
TGTGCCATCAGTGACAGGGGGCTCAGGGCTGAGCAGTTCTTC